The source of this T cell receptor beta chain is a study of blood T cell repertoires in COVID-19. Across the study: T cells, B-cell-depleted T cells, or PBMCs supplied cDNA or gDNA.

Germline-derived CDR1 and CDR2 are SQVTM and ANQGSEA. The V end lost 5 bases, the J end lost 0 bases, and 10 bases lay between the germline ends. The CDR3 has 13 residues. In the authors' methods: Amplified reference gene primers provided the basis for estimating nucleated cell counts. The method was immunoSEQ multiplex PCR; TCRdb's version includes in-frame clones alone and lacks a portion of them. The V and J calls and clone size were taken over from that table, and D and trimming were inferred from the DNA. The sample gives 37,000 or so clones, roughly 80% of which show up once; roughly 2% is in the top ten.

The sequenced sample consisted of peripheral blood. The chain employs TRBV29-1 and TRBJ1-1; D ambiguous. This TCR derives from a man aged 55 to 70 with active COVID-19. CDR3 sequence reads: CSVSADLNTEAFF. The CDR3 DNA is TGCAGCGTTTCGGCGGATTTGAACACTGAAGCTTTCTTT.